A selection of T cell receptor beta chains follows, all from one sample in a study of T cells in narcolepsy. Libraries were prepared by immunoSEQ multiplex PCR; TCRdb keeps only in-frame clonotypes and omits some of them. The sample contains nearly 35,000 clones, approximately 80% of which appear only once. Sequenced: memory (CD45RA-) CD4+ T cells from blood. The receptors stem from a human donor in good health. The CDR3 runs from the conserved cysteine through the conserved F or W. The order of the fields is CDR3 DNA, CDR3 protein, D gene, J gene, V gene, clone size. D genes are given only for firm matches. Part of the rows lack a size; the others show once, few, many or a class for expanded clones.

CDR3nt: TGTGCCAGCAGCGTCGTAAGGGGGCGCGTAGAAAACAATGAGCAGTTCTTC
CDR3aa: CASSVVRGRVENNEQFF
d_gene: TRBD1
j_gene: TRBJ2-1
v_gene: TRBV5-4
abundance: NA

CDR3nt: TGTGCCAGCAGTTACGACGCACTTAACTATGGCTACACCTTC
CDR3aa: CASSYDALNYGYTF
d_gene: NA
j_gene: TRBJ1-2
v_gene: TRBV6-5
abundance: NA

CDR3nt: TGTGCCAGTAGTATAGTTAAGGGCGGCAGGCCGAATGAAAAACTGTTTTTT
CDR3aa: CASSIVKGGRPNEKLFF
d_gene: NA
j_gene: TRBJ1-4
v_gene: TRBV19
abundance: NA

CDR3nt: TGTGCCAGCAGCTTTGGCGTAGCTGGCGAGCAGTACTTC
CDR3aa: CASSFGVAGEQYF
d_gene: NA
j_gene: TRBJ2-7
v_gene: TRBV7-7
abundance: few

CDR3nt: TGCGCCAGCAGCTTGGAAGGAGGTAGCAATCAGCCCCAGCATTTT
CDR3aa: CASSLEGGSNQPQHF
d_gene: NA
j_gene: TRBJ1-5
v_gene: TRBV5-1
abundance: NA

CDR3nt: TGTGCCATCAGTGAGGGGACAGGGGATCAGCCCCAGCATTTT
CDR3aa: CAISEGTGDQPQHF
d_gene: TRBD1
j_gene: TRBJ1-5
v_gene: TRBV10-3
abundance: few

CDR3nt: TGTGCCAGCAAGCAAGGTAGCACAGATACGCAGTATTTT
CDR3aa: CASKQGSTDTQYF
d_gene: NA
j_gene: TRBJ2-3
v_gene: TRBV9
abundance: NA

CDR3nt: TGTGCCAGTAGTCAGATTACAGCGGGAGGGGTAGACGCCGGGGAGCTGTTTTTT
CDR3aa: CASSQITAGGVDAGELFF
d_gene: TRBD2
j_gene: TRBJ2-2
v_gene: TRBV19
abundance: few

CDR3nt: TGTGCCAGCAGTTTGTGGCAGGGGACCGTTATCGAGCAGTACTTC
CDR3aa: CASSLWQGTVIEQYF
d_gene: NA
j_gene: TRBJ2-7
v_gene: TRBV28
abundance: once

CDR3nt: TGCGCCAGCACTAAAGGGGAGGCTAATGAAAAACTGTTTTTT
CDR3aa: CASTKGEANEKLFF
d_gene: NA
j_gene: TRBJ1-4
v_gene: TRBV5-1
abundance: NA

CDR3nt: TGTGCCAGCAGCTCCCTTTTAGCGGGGGCCACAGATACGCAGTATTTT
CDR3aa: CASSSLLAGATDTQYF
d_gene: TRBD2
j_gene: TRBJ2-3
v_gene: TRBV7-3
abundance: NA

CDR3nt: TGCGCCAGCAGCTTGGACCTAGCGACTGTAGAGACCCAGTACTTC
CDR3aa: CASSLDLATVETQYF
d_gene: NA
j_gene: TRBJ2-5
v_gene: TRBV5-1
abundance: NA

CDR3nt: TGTGCCAGCAGCCCCAAACTCGAGTGGGGCACAGATACGCAGTATTTT
CDR3aa: CASSPKLEWGTDTQYF
d_gene: NA
j_gene: TRBJ2-3
v_gene: TRBV7-3
abundance: NA

CDR3nt: TGCGCCAGCAGCCCCGGACTAGACAACAATGAGCAGTTCTTC
CDR3aa: CASSPGLDNNEQFF
d_gene: TRBD2
j_gene: TRBJ2-1
v_gene: TRBV5-1
abundance: NA

CDR3nt: TGTGCCAGCAGCGTAGGTACCCAGGGTCAGCCCCAGCATTTT
CDR3aa: CASSVGTQGQPQHF
d_gene: NA
j_gene: TRBJ1-5
v_gene: TRBV9
abundance: NA

CDR3nt: TGTGCCAGCAGTGACACCCCGACAGATACGCAGTATTTT
CDR3aa: CASSDTPTDTQYF
d_gene: NA
j_gene: TRBJ2-3
v_gene: TRBV25-1
abundance: NA

CDR3nt: TGTGCCAGCAGCCAAGGGCAGTATCAAGAGACCCAGTACTTC
CDR3aa: CASSQGQYQETQYF
d_gene: NA
j_gene: TRBJ2-5
v_gene: TRBV4-2
abundance: NA

CDR3nt: TGTGCCAGTAGTATAGCGGAGCAGACCCAGTACTTC
CDR3aa: CASSIAEQTQYF
d_gene: NA
j_gene: TRBJ2-5
v_gene: TRBV19
abundance: NA

CDR3nt: TGTGCCAGCAGTTCTCGAAATCAGCCCCAGCATTTT
CDR3aa: CASSSRNQPQHF
d_gene: NA
j_gene: TRBJ1-5
v_gene: TRBV6-6
abundance: NA

CDR3nt: TGTGCCAGCAGCTACAGGGGAGCTCAGGGCTACACCTTC
CDR3aa: CASSYRGAQGYTF
d_gene: TRBD1
j_gene: TRBJ1-2
v_gene: TRBV7-2
abundance: NA

CDR3nt: TGTGCCAGCAGCTTTGGAGAGCCGAGCTCTGGAAACACCATATATTTT
CDR3aa: CASSFGEPSSGNTIYF
d_gene: NA
j_gene: TRBJ1-3
v_gene: TRBV7-8
abundance: NA

CDR3nt: TGTGCCAGCAGCTGGGGGCACGATAGCAATCAGCCCCAGCATTTT
CDR3aa: CASSWGHDSNQPQHF
d_gene: NA
j_gene: TRBJ1-5
v_gene: TRBV5-6
abundance: NA

CDR3nt: TGTGCCAGCAGCTTAAGTCTGGGGGACACCATATATTTT
CDR3aa: CASSLSLGDTIYF
d_gene: NA
j_gene: TRBJ1-3
v_gene: TRBV7-3
abundance: NA

CDR3nt: TGTGCCAGCAGTTACGCAGGGACGAACTATGGCTACACCTTC
CDR3aa: CASSYAGTNYGYTF
d_gene: NA
j_gene: TRBJ1-2
v_gene: TRBV6-5
abundance: NA

CDR3nt: TGTGCCAGCAGCTCCCTGGACATCGCCCGATACAATGAGCAGTTCTTC
CDR3aa: CASSSLDIARYNEQFF
d_gene: NA
j_gene: TRBJ2-1
v_gene: TRBV7-8
abundance: NA

CDR3nt: TGTGCCAGCAGTTACAGCCTCTTGGAGCGGGAGCAGTTCTTC
CDR3aa: CASSYSLLEREQFF
d_gene: NA
j_gene: TRBJ2-1
v_gene: TRBV6-6
abundance: NA

CDR3nt: TGTGCCAGCAGCTTGGGAGGGAACACCGGGGAGCTGTTTTTT
CDR3aa: CASSLGGNTGELFF
d_gene: NA
j_gene: TRBJ2-2
v_gene: TRBV5-5
abundance: NA

CDR3nt: TGTGCCAGCAGTGACCCCCAGGCGGGAGGGGGGAAGCAGTTCTTC
CDR3aa: CASSDPQAGGGKQFF
d_gene: TRBD2
j_gene: TRBJ2-1
v_gene: TRBV28
abundance: NA

CDR3nt: TGCGCCAGCAGCAGACTTACCGGGACAGGGCAGTACGAGCAGTACTTC
CDR3aa: CASSRLTGTGQYEQYF
d_gene: TRBD1
j_gene: TRBJ2-7
v_gene: TRBV4-1
abundance: NA

CDR3nt: TGTGCCAGCAGCCCGGACAGGGGAATCACTGAAGCTTTCTTT
CDR3aa: CASSPDRGITEAFF
d_gene: TRBD1
j_gene: TRBJ1-1
v_gene: TRBV9
abundance: few

CDR3nt: TGTGCCAGCAGCTTATCGCCGGGCGCGGAGACCCAGTACTTC
CDR3aa: CASSLSPGAETQYF
d_gene: NA
j_gene: TRBJ2-5
v_gene: TRBV7-3
abundance: NA

CDR3nt: TGCGCCAGCAGCTTACCCCCACTAGCGGGAGGGCGCGAGCAGTACTTC
CDR3aa: CASSLPPLAGGREQYF
d_gene: TRBD2
j_gene: TRBJ2-7
v_gene: TRBV5-1
abundance: NA

CDR3nt: TGTGTCAGCAGCCAAGAGCGAACAGGCCATAGCTCCTACGAGCAGTACTTC
CDR3aa: CVSSQERTGHSSYEQYF
d_gene: NA
j_gene: TRBJ2-7
v_gene: TRBV4-2
abundance: NA

CDR3nt: TGTGCCAGCAGTTACGGGGGCTATGGCTACACCTTC
CDR3aa: CASSYGGYGYTF
d_gene: NA
j_gene: TRBJ1-2
v_gene: TRBV6-6
abundance: NA